What follows is one TCR beta chain and its context. This specimen belongs to a study of blood T cell repertoires in COVID-19. CDR1 and CDR2 (germline): SGHDT, YYEEEE. The CDR3 spans 14 residues. Trimming took off 4 bases at V and 1 base at J, with 11 bases between the two ends. Only in-frame clones appear in the TCRdb table, and some are missing; sequencing was by immunoSEQ multiplex PCR. The data show 180,000 or so clones, around 87% seen once. The specimen sequenced was peripheral blood. The chain combines TRBV5-6 with TRBJ1-1, with a tentative D call TRBD1 (6 bases). The clonotype comes from a man between 18 and 35 years old with acute or convalescent COVID-19. The CDR3 nucleotides read TGTGCCAGCAGCGCCGCAGGGGCGAACACTGAAGCTTTCTTT. This codes for CASSAAGANTEAFF.